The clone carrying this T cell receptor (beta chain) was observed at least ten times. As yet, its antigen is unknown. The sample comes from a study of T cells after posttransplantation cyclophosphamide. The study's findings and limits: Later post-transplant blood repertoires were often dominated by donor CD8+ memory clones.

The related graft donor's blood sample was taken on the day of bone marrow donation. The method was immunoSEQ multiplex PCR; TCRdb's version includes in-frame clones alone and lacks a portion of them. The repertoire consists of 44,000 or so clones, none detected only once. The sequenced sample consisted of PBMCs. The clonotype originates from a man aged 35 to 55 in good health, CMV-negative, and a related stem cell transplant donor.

The CDR3 region is CAWSVEDRNNQPQHF. The CDR3 bases are TGTGCCTGGAGTGTGGAGGACAGAAACAATCAGCCCCAGCATTTT. The chain has TRBV30 and TRBJ1-5, with a weak D call TRBD1 (6 bases). Trimming removed 0 bases from V and 3 bases from J, with 12 bases in between. Germline-derived CDR1 and CDR2 are GTSNPN and SVGIG (reference sequence). The CDR3 loop spans 15 amino acids. Drawing the rest from reference TRBV30 and TRBJ1-5, the complete variable domain is SQTIHQWPATLVQPVGSPLSLECTVEGTSNPNLYWYRQAAGRGLQLLFYSVGIGQISSEVPQNLSASRPQDRQFILSSKKLLLSDSGFYLCAWSVEDRNNQPQHFGDGTRLSIL.